These 8 T cell receptor beta chains share one sample of origin, sequenced in a study of blood T cell repertoires in COVID-19. The protocol was immunoSEQ multiplex PCR, while the TCRdb copy is restricted to in-frame clones and leaves out a portion. The data show fewer than 250,000 clones, about 83% seen once. Sequences were obtained from peripheral blood. These receptors were taken from a woman aged 40 to 50 with active or convalescent COVID-19.

This clone was observed a handful of times. The chain is built from TRBV19 and TRBJ2-2; a possible D gene is TRBD2 (6 bases). The CDR3 length is 18 residues. The ends were cut back, 6 bases at V and 0 bases at J, with 20 bases in the middle. CDR1 is LNHDA and CDR2 is SQIVND in the germline V gene (reference sequence). In nucleotides, the CDR3 is TGTGCCAGTAGCCATCGGGGGAACAGGATAACGAACACCGGGGAGCTGTTTTTT. Translating gives CASSHRGNRITNTGELFF. Supplemented by reference TRBV19 and TRBJ2-2, the full variable domain reads DGGITQSPKYLFRKEGQNVTLSCEQNLNHDAMYWYRQDPGQGLRLIYYSQIVNDFQKGDIAEGYSVSREKKESFPLTVTSAQKNPTAFYLCASSHRGNRITNTGELFFGEGSRLTVL.

V and J are TRBV18 and TRBJ1-1; the match to TRBD1 covers 7 bases. J was trimmed by 1 base and V by 4 bases; bases with no gene match: 6. Germline values: CDR1 KGHSH, CDR2 LQKENI. This CDR3 is built from 15 residues. This CDR3 reads CASSQLGGENTEAFF. The CDR3 DNA sequence: TGTGCCAGCTCACAACTAGGGGGCGAGAACACTGAAGCTTTCTTT. The full variable domain, its missing parts supplied by reference TRBV18 and TRBJ1-1, is NAGVMQNPRHLVRRRGQEARLRCSPMKGHSHVYWYRQLPEEGLKFMVYLQKENIIDESGMPKERFSAEFPKEGPSILRIQQVVRGDSAAYFCASSQLGGENTEAFFGQGTRLTVV.

The chain couples TRBV24-1 to TRBJ1-2; D gene ambiguous. Trimming removed 4 bases from V and 6 bases from J, with 11 bases in between. The CDR3 runs 13 residues. CDR1 is KGHDR, CDR2 SFDVKD, per germline. CDR3 coding DNA: TGTGCCACCAGTGACGGGTCCCTCCATGGCTACACCTTC. Encoded protein: CATSDGSLHGYTF.

A few counts support this clone. This chain joins TRBV5-1 and TRBJ2-1, with 14 bases matching TRBD2. CDR1 is SGHRS and CDR2 is YFSETQ in the germline V gene. With 0 bases clipped from V and 3 bases from J, the junction kept 2 bases outside the gene matches. CDR3 length: 17 residues. DNA for the CDR3: TGCGCCAGCAGCTTGGAAGGACTAGCGGGGGGCTACAATGAGCAGTTCTTC. Translating it yields CASSLEGLAGGYNEQFF.

CDR3 protein: CASSQGPSGSPNEQYF. The CDR3 bases are TGCGCCAGCAGCCAAGGGCCTAGCGGGAGTCCCAACGAGCAGTACTTC. V and J are TRBV4-1 and TRBJ2-7; TRBD2 agrees at 10 bases. This CDR3 comprises 16 residues. Germline V gene sequence: CDR1 MGHRA, CDR2 YSYEKL. The ends lost 1 base at V and 5 bases at J; junction bases unmatched: 8.

This chain connects TRBV10-3 to TRBJ2-3; D is unclear. The V gene's germline CDR1 is ENHRY and CDR2 SYGVKD. The CDR3 contains 14 residues. Trimming left V 2 bases short and J 4 bases short, with 10 bases between. The CDR3 coding sequence is TGTGCCATCAGTGAGACTTCGAGCCCAGATACGCAGTATTTT. This translates into CAISETSSPDTQYF.

This chain joins TRBV2 and TRBJ1-3, with 8 bases identical to TRBD1. Germline V CDR1 and CDR2: SNHLY, FYNNEI. CDR3 length equals 15 residues. Trimming cost V 5 bases and J 0 bases; bases outside gene matches: 3. CDR3 amino acids: CASSRTGLSGNTIYF. CDR3 DNA sequence: TGTGCCAGCAGTCGGACAGGGCTCTCTGGAAACACCATATATTTT.

V is TRBV5-1 and J is TRBJ1-4, with D tentatively TRBD1 (5 bases). In germline, CDR1 is SGHRS, CDR2 YFSETQ. The length of the CDR3 is 15 residues. V lost 4 bases to trimming and J lost 5 bases, with 15 bases between them. CDR3 nucleotide sequence: TGCGCCAGCAGCGAAGACAGACACGTGAATGAAAAACTGTTTTTT. This sequence encodes CASSEDRHVNEKLFF.